Listed here are 21 T cell receptor beta chains from one sample, sequenced in a study of T cells after yellow fever vaccination. TCRdb fed the 5' RACE reads into MiXCR, producing one record per CDR3 protein. This table holds roughly 26,000 distinct CDR3 sequences, under 5.5% found once. The sample in question was PBMCs, either bulk or a sorted T-cell subset (CD4+, CD8+, memory, or dextramer-sorted; not recorded which), obtained 15 days after the yellow fever booster vaccination. The receptors come from a man between 25 and 39 years old who received the YFV17D yellow fever vaccine.

This clonotype was observed at least ten times. V gene TRBV10-3 combines with J gene TRBJ1-3; a possible D gene is TRBD1 (5 bases). The V gene's germline CDR1 is ENHRY and CDR2 SYGVKD. Trimming took 2 bases from V and 2 from J, leaving 16 bases between them. The CDR3 is 17 amino acids. The CDR3 reads CAISEPLGVGAGNTIYF. The CDR3 DNA reads TGTGCCATCAGTGAGCCCCTCGGTGTGGGGGCTGGAAACACCATATATTTT.

This clonotype was found many times. The chain couples TRBV5-6 to TRBJ2-2; possible D gene TRBD2, 5 bases. Germline V gene sequence: CDR1 SGHDT, CDR2 YYEEEE. This CDR3 spans 13 amino acids. V lost 2 bases and J lost 6, with 8 bases in between. The CDR3 loop is CASSLTRAGELFF. DNA for the CDR3: TGTGCCAGCAGCTTAACTAGGGCCGGGGAGCTGTTTTTT.

V usage is TRBV7-6 and J usage is TRBJ2-5, with a possible D match to TRBD1 (6 bases). V lost 5 bases to trimming and J lost 4 bases, with 23 bases between them. Germline loops: CDR1 SGHVS, CDR2 FNYEAQ. The CDR3 runs 17 residues. CDR3 sequence reads: CASSLNSVKGVRETQYF. The CDR3 DNA reads as TGTGCCAGCAGCCTTAACTCAGTAAAGGGGGTACGAGAGACCCAGTACTTC.

This clonotype was counted at least ten times. The V call is TRBV10-3, the J call TRBJ2-2; D unclear. V lost 11 bases and J lost 0, with 10 bases in between. The CDR3 has 13 residues. Germline-derived CDR1 and CDR2 are ENHRY and SYGVKD. The CDR3 sequence is CAAGRTNTGELFF. The CDR3 nucleotides read TGTGCCGCAGGACGGACGAACACCGGGGAGCTGTTTTTT.

With respect to this clonotype: A read error is possible here, since a much larger clone lies one base away. The chain employs TRBV6-2 or TRBV6-3 and TRBJ2-1, with 10 bases aligning to TRBD1. V was pared by 11 bases and J by 10 bases, with 17 bases of the junction left unmatched. Germline loops: CDR1 MNHEY, CDR2 SVGEGT. The CDR3 sequence is 15 residues long. The CDR3 loop is CACKTGTGELGEQFF. The CDR3 DNA reads TGTGCCTGCAAGACCGGGACAGGGGAGTTAGGGGAGCAGTTCTTC.

In this sample, this clonotype turned up many times. The rearrangement uses TRBV5-1 and TRBJ1-4; perhaps TRBD1 as D (6 bases). The germline V and J ends were trimmed by 4 bases and 5 bases, with 24 bases remaining between them. The germline gives CDR1 SGHRS, CDR2 YFSETQ. CDR3 length equals 18 residues. CDR3 protein: CASSGTPGGSGGNEKLFF. The CDR3, as DNA: TGCGCCAGCAGCGGGACTCCCGGGGGTTCGGGGGGCAATGAAAAACTGTTTTTT.

This clonotype has at least ten counts. The chain has TRBV7-2 and TRBJ2-3, with D uncertain. The CDR3 length is 13 residues. V was shortened by 2 bases and J by 4 bases, with 7 bases between the two germline ends. Germline values: CDR1 SGHTA, CDR2 FQGNSA. The CDR3 region is CASSLSEADTQYF. The CDR3 nucleotides read TGTGCCAGCAGCTTATCAGAAGCAGATACGCAGTATTTT. Looking up the rest from reference TRBV7-2 and TRBJ2-3 gives the full variable domain: GAGVSQSPSNKVTEKGKDVELRCDPISGHTALYWYRQSLGQGLEFLIYFQGNSAPDKSGLPSDRFSAERTGGSVSTLTIQRTQQEDSAVYLCASSLSEADTQYFGPGTRLTVL.

This clonotype was recorded a few times. The rearrangement links TRBV6-1 to TRBJ2-2; maybe TRBD2 (5 bases). This CDR3 spans 15 amino acids. Germline CDR1 is MNHNS and CDR2 is SASEGT. V dropped 7 bases and J dropped 0 bases, with 12 bases sitting between them. Here the CDR3 reads CASKQRSANTGELFF. Here the CDR3 DNA reads TGTGCCAGCAAGCAGCGGAGCGCGAACACCGGGGAGCTGTTTTTT.

The CDR3 bases are TGTGCCAGCGGTCCCCTCGTCACCGGGGAGCTGTTTTTT. Its protein product is CASGPLVTGELFF. V is TRBV27 and J is TRBJ2-2; no firm D call. V lost 8 bases, J lost 4 bases, and 11 bases lay in between. The CDR3 is 13 residues long. Germline lookup yields CDR1 MNHEY and CDR2 SMNVEV (reference sequence).

This clonotype was seen at least ten times. V gene TRBV12-3 or TRBV12-4 combines with J gene TRBJ1-5; a possible D gene is TRBD1 (5 bases). The CDR3 loop spans 14 amino acids. V was clipped by 3 bases and J by 6 bases, with 12 bases between them. CDR3 sequence: CASSFGLTGQPQHF. CDR3 nucleotides: TGTGCCAGCAGTTTCGGTCTTACAGGTCAGCCCCAGCATTTT.

This clonotype was recorded at least ten times. The J gene is TRBJ2-2, the V gene TRBV5-1, with a tentative D call TRBD1 (6 bases). The germline V gene encodes CDR1 SGHRS and CDR2 YFSETQ. V was clipped by 4 bases and J by 7 bases, with 14 bases between them. The CDR3 spans 14 residues. The CDR3 here is CASSRDIENGELFF. CDR3 nucleotide sequence: TGCGCCAGCAGCCGGGACATCGAAAACGGGGAGCTGTTTTTT.

At least ten counts were recorded for this clonotype. This chain uses TRBV5-6 with TRBJ2-5; D gene uncertain. V lost 3 bases, J lost 1 base, and 10 bases lay in between. The CDR3 loop spans 14 amino acids. Per the germline V gene, CDR1 is SGHDT and CDR2 is YYEEEE. The CDR3 region is CASSWPHSQETQYF. CDR3 nucleotides: TGTGCCAGCAGCTGGCCACATTCCCAAGAGACCCAGTACTTC.

The chain has TRBV6-2 or TRBV6-3 and TRBJ1-1; D not resolved. V dropped 2 bases and J dropped 0 bases, with 13 bases sitting between them. The CDR3 loop spans 16 amino acids. Per the germline V gene, CDR1 is MNHEY and CDR2 is SVGEGT. In DNA, the CDR3 is TGTGCCAGCAGTTACCCCCCGCCCGGGTTGAACACTGAAGCTTTCTTT. Its protein is CASSYPPPGLNTEAFF.

The chain combines TRBV7-6 with TRBJ2-7, with 10 bases lining up with TRBD1. V was pared by 5 bases and J by 6 bases, with 10 bases of the junction left unmatched. The CDR3 is 15 amino acids. Germline assignment: CDR1 SGHVS and CDR2 FNYEAQ. CDR3 sequence: CASSPTGTGVGEQYF. CDR3 DNA sequence: TGTGCCAGCAGCCCCACGGGGACAGGGGTCGGCGAGCAGTACTTC.

Concerning this clonotype: A much larger clone lies one base from this, so it may be a read error. This chain connects TRBV28 to TRBJ2-7; no clear D. Germline CDR1 is MDHEN and CDR2 is SYDVKM. There are 12 residues in the CDR3. Trimming stripped 5 bases from V and 8 bases from J, with 13 bases between. The chain's CDR3 is CASSQGNGKQYF. The CDR3 DNA reads TGTGCCAGCAGTCAAGGGAATGGAAAGCAGTACTTC.

In its sample, this clonotype was seen many times. The V call is TRBV6-5, the J call TRBJ2-2; 7 nucleotides agree with TRBD1. V dropped 7 bases and J dropped 5; count of bases not matched to a gene: 13. Germline-derived CDR1 and CDR2 are MNHEY and SVGAGI. The CDR3 contains 16 residues. CDR3 nucleotide sequence: TGTGCCAGCAAATTCCAACAGGGGAGCCGTACCGGGGAGCTGTTTTTT. Its protein product is CASKFQQGSRTGELFF.

This clonotype counts as medium-sized. The chain combines TRBV29-1 with TRBJ2-2, with TRBD2 matching 10 bases. V lost 5 bases, J lost 4 bases, and 4 bases stayed unmatched. Per germline, CDR1 SQVTM and CDR2 ANQGSEA. The CDR3 runs to 14 residues. CDR3 DNA sequence: TGCAGCGTTCCGGGACTAGCGAGCACCGGGGAGCTGTTTTTT. Protein sequence: CSVPGLASTGELFF.

This clonotype occurred many times. V usage is TRBV29-1 and J usage is TRBJ2-1; 7 bases align to TRBD2. The CDR3 is made up of 10 amino acids. Germline lookup yields CDR1 SQVTM and CDR2 ANQGSEA. With 7 bases clipped from V and 10 bases from J, the junction kept 4 bases outside the gene matches. CDR3 residues: CSGSSGEQFF. The CDR3 DNA is TGCAGCGGCAGTAGCGGGGAGCAGTTCTTC.

The chain recombines TRBV11-1 with TRBJ1-2, with D tentatively TRBD1 (6 bases). The CDR3 is made up of 15 amino acids. The V end lost 7 bases, the J end lost 5 bases, and 20 bases lay between the germline ends. Germline CDR1 is SGHAT and CDR2 is FQDESV (reference sequence). The CDR3 DNA sequence: TGTGCCAGCACCCCAGAAGGACAGCCGTTGTATGGCTACACCTTC. It translates to CASTPEGQPLYGYTF.

The sample holds many counts of this clonotype. The chain joins TRBV15 to TRBJ2-1; tentative D call: TRBD1 (6 bases). The CDR3 sequence is 15 residues long. Trimming removed 2 bases at V and 7 bases at J, with 15 bases between. Per the germline V gene, CDR1 is LNHNV and CDR2 is YYDKDF (reference sequence). CDR3 sequence reads: CATSRSGLGGNEQFF. Written as DNA, the CDR3 is TGTGCCACCAGCAGATCCGGTTTAGGGGGAAATGAGCAGTTCTTC.

This clonotype occurred many times. The V gene is TRBV7-2, the J gene TRBJ1-3; D gene ambiguous. Trimming removed 2 bases from V and 0 bases from J, with 8 bases in between. Germline assignment: CDR1 SGHTA and CDR2 FQGNSA. The CDR3 sequence is 15 residues long. The CDR3 sequence is CASSLSWGSGNTIYF. In nucleotides, the CDR3 is TGTGCCAGCAGCTTAAGTTGGGGCTCTGGAAACACCATATATTTT.